This paragraph reports one T cell receptor (beta chain). Antigen specificity is unknown. The junction departs from germline at one end; a sequencing error may be responsible. The CDR3 is made up of 11 amino acids. From germline, CDR1 is SEHNR and CDR2 FQNEAQ (reference sequence). The entry originates in a study of response to subunit inactivated influenza vaccine. In TCRdb, the RT-PCR reads were re-called with MiXCR into one record per CDR3 protein. The sample lists about 700,000 distinct CDR3 sequences, around 13% occurring once. Overall study findings and caveats: The authors offered the suggestion that each seasonal influenza vaccination recruits few new T cells.

Material: PBMCs from blood, obtained 14 days before vaccination. The receptor was derived from a man aged 50 to 60 who received an inactivated influenza vaccine. The chain joins TRBV7-9 to TRBJ2-1; the D gene is possibly TRBD1 (5 bases). CDR3 region: CASSLAGHKLF. CDR3 DNA sequence: TGTGCCAGCAGCTTAGCTGGACATAAGCTCTTC.